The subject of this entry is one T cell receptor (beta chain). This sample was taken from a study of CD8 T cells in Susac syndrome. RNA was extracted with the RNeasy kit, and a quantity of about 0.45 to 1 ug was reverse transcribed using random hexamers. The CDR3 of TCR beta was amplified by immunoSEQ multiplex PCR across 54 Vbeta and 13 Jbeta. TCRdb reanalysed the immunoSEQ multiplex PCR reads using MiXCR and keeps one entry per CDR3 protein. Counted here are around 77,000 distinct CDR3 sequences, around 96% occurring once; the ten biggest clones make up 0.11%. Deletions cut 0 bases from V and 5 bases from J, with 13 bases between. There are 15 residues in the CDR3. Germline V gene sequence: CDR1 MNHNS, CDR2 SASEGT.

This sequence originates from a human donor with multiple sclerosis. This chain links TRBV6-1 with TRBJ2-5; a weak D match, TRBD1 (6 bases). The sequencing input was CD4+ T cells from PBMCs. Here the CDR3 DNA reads TGTGCCAGCAGTGAAGCCCGGGTGGGGGCGGAGACCCAGTACTTC. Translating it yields CASSEARVGAETQYF.